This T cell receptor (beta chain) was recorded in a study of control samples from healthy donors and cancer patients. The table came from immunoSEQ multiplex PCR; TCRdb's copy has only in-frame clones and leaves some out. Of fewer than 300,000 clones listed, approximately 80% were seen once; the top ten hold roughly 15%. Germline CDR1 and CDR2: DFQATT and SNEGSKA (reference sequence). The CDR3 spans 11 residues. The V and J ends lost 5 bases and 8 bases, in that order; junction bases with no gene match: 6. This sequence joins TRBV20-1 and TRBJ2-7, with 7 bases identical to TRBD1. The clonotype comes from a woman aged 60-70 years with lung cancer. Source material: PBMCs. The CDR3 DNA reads TGCAGTGCTCCTGACAGGGCCCAGCAGTACTTC. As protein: CSAPDRAQQYF.